Presented here are 11 T cell receptor beta chains from one specimen sequenced in a study of monozygotic twins with inflammatory bowel disease. TCRdb reprocessed the 5' RACE reads, with one entry per CDR3 protein and no DNA. The sample includes about 160,000 distinct CDR3 sequences. Sequencing was done on a sample of blood. These receptors all stem from a human donor with ulcerative colitis or Crohn's disease, or a healthy co-twin of an affected twin (not recorded which).

The V call is TRBV12-3 or TRBV12-4, the J call TRBJ1-5; TCRdb reports TRBD1, a call that lacks DNA to check it against. This CDR3 is 13 amino acids long. CDR3 loop: CASSLGGRQPQHF.

The chain couples TRBV25-1 to TRBJ1-4. Germline V gene sequence: CDR1 MGHDK, CDR2 SYGVNS. This CDR3 spans 15 amino acids. CDR3 in amino acids: CASSEPGPVNEKLFF.

The rearrangement uses TRBV7-2 and TRBJ2-7; TCRdb's D call of TRBD2 is untestable without DNA. Looked up from germline, CDR1 is SGHTA and CDR2 is FQGNSA. The CDR3 extends over 13 amino acids. The CDR3 region is CVSSSGRPSQQYF. The variable domain in full, completed from reference TRBV7-2 and TRBJ2-7, reads GAGVSQSPSNKVTEKGKDVELRCDPISGHTALYWYRQSLGQGLEFLIYFQGNSAPDKSGLPSDRFSAERTGGSVSTLTIQRTQQEDSAVYLCVSSSGRPSQQYFGPGTRLTVT.

The chain joins TRBV20-1 to TRBJ2-1; the D gene TCRdb calls, TRBD1, cannot be checked with no DNA. Germline loops: CDR1 DFQATT, CDR2 SNEGSKA (reference sequence). This CDR3 has 16 residues. CDR3: CSARDSRQGRYNEQFF.

The chain employs TRBV7-9 and TRBJ2-1; the D gene TCRdb calls, TRBD2, cannot be checked with no DNA. The CDR3 is 16 residues long. Germline CDR1 reads SEHNR; CDR2 reads FQNEAQ (reference sequence). This CDR3 is CASSLAGLRAGNEQFF.

The V call is TRBV5-1, the J call TRBJ2-5; TCRdb's D call of TRBD2 is untestable without DNA. The CDR3 length is 15 residues. Per germline, CDR1 SGHRS and CDR2 YFSETQ. CDR3 amino acids: CASSIGLAVQETQYF.

The chain recombines TRBV12-3 or TRBV12-4 with TRBJ2-7; TCRdb gives TRBD2 as the D gene, but with no DNA this cannot be confirmed. The CDR3 is 16 amino acids. CDR3 sequence reads: CASSFSSSVRWGEQYF.

The V and J genes are TRBV28 and TRBJ2-5; the TCRdb D gene call, TRBD2, has no DNA to confirm it. The CDR3 has 14 amino acids. CDR1 is MDHEN, CDR2 SYDVKM, per germline. This CDR3 is CASSSDSRRETQYF.

This chain joins TRBV7-2 and TRBJ2-2; TCRdb calls TRBD2, which cannot be checked without DNA. CDR1 is SGHTA and CDR2 is FQGNSA in the germline V gene. This CDR3 has 16 amino acids. This chain's CDR3 is CASSPLGRERTGELFF.

This chain uses TRBV13 with TRBJ2-1; the D gene TCRdb calls, TRBD1, cannot be checked with no DNA. The CDR3 runs to 11 residues. CDR1 and CDR2 from the germline V gene are PRHDT and FYEKMQ (reference sequence). The chain's CDR3 is CASRDQGGQFF.

This chain links TRBV7-9 with TRBJ1-2. Germline-derived CDR1 and CDR2 are SEHNR and FQNEAQ (reference sequence). This CDR3 contains 14 residues. CDR3 region: CASSLVAVDYGYTF.